Below, 21 T cell receptor beta chains from the same sample are listed, as sequenced in a study of shared clonotypes between healthy human individuals. The protocol was immunoSEQ multiplex PCR, while the TCRdb copy is restricted to in-frame clones and leaves out a portion. This table holds over a million clones, more than 95% found once. The sequenced sample was naive CD4+ T cells sorted from blood. Subset indicated: CD45RA+ positively selected. The receptors derive from a man younger than 45 in good health.

Notes on this clone: This CDR3 is also generated by other DNA sequences in the sample. This rearrangement joins TRBV18 to TRBJ2-2; tentatively, D is TRBD1 (5 bases). Looked up from germline, CDR1 is KGHSH and CDR2 is LQKENI. Trimming cost V 2 bases and J 7 bases, with 5 bases left between them. CDR3 length: 12 residues. The CDR3 loop is CASSPRGGELFF. The CDR3 DNA reads TGTGCCAGCTCACCAAGGGGCGGGGAGCTGTTTTTT.

The chain uses TRBV6-6 and TRBJ2-7; 9 nucleotides align to TRBD2. Per the germline V gene, CDR1 is MNHNY and CDR2 is SVGAGI (reference sequence). V trimming: 5 bases; J trimming: 5 bases; junction bases outside the gene matches: 13. The CDR3 extends over 16 amino acids. The CDR3 here is CASSRRTSAGSDEQYF. Written as DNA, the CDR3 is TGTGCCAGCAGTCGGCGGACTAGCGCGGGCAGCGACGAGCAGTACTTC.

The V gene is TRBV9, the J gene TRBJ2-7; D unclear. Per germline, CDR1 SGDLS and CDR2 YYNGEE. This CDR3 is 15 amino acids long. Trimming cost V 0 bases and J 3 bases, with 13 bases left between them. The CDR3 DNA follows: TGTGCCAGCAGCGTAGAACAAGGAACGTACTACGAGCAGTACTTC. Translated, it gives CASSVEQGTYYEQYF.

This chain uses TRBV15 with TRBJ1-4, with 7 bases aligning to TRBD1. Germline CDR1 is LNHNV and CDR2 is YYDKDF (reference sequence). V dropped 1 base and J dropped 5; count of bases not matched to a gene: 7. This CDR3 is 16 amino acids long. In nucleotides, the CDR3 is TGTGCCACCAGCAGAGGGGACAGCAGCGGGAATGAAAAACTGTTTTTT. Amino acid sequence: CATSRGDSSGNEKLFF. Complete variable domain (other parts from reference TRBV15 and TRBJ1-4): DAMVIQNPRYQVTQFGKPVTLSCSQTLNHNVMYWYQQKSSQAPKLLFHYYDKDFNNEADTPDNFQSRRPNTSFCFLDIRSPGLGDTAMYLCATSRGDSSGNEKLFFGSGTQLSVL.

The chain employs TRBV28 and TRBJ2-7, with D uncertain. In germline, CDR1 is MDHEN, CDR2 SYDVKM. The V gene lost 2 bases and the J gene lost 3 bases, with 11 bases spanning the gap. This CDR3 spans 14 amino acids. The CDR3 loop reads CASSLPGKHYEQYF. For the CDR3, the DNA is TGTGCCAGCAGTTTACCTGGGAAGCACTACGAGCAGTACTTC.

V gene TRBV1 combines with J gene TRBJ2-3; the table's TRBD1 call for D was not verified on the DNA. TRBV1 is shown as a pseudogene. CDR3 length: 17 amino acids. The CDR3 loop reads CTSSQDQGGELTDTQYF. In DNA form, the CDR3 reads TGCACCAGCAGCCAAGATCAGGGGGGCGAATTGACAGATACGCAGTATTTT.

For this clone: Other DNA sequences in this sample translate to the same CDR3. The rearrangement links TRBV7-9 to TRBJ1-3; D ambiguous. The germline V and J ends were trimmed by 3 bases and 0 bases, with 9 bases remaining between them. Germline V CDR1 and CDR2: SEHNR, FQNEAQ (reference sequence). The CDR3 consists of 15 residues. CDR3 DNA: TGTGCCAGCAGCTTCCATCAAGACTCTGGAAACACCATATATTTT. Translated, it gives CASSFHQDSGNTIYF.

The V call is TRBV18, the J call TRBJ1-2, with unresolved D. CDR3 length: 11 residues. The germline gives CDR1 KGHSH, CDR2 LQKENI. Trimming pared 4 bases from V and 7 bases from J, leaving 7 bases between. The chain's CDR3 is CASSQGSGYTF. In DNA form, the CDR3 reads TGTGCCAGCTCACAAGGGTCTGGCTACACCTTC.

As for this clone: Other DNA variants within this sample encode the same CDR3. V is TRBV5-5 and J is TRBJ1-4; D remains unclear. CDR1 and CDR2 from the germline V gene are SGHKS and YYEKEE (reference sequence). The V gene lost 2 bases and the J gene lost 2 bases, with 7 bases spanning the gap. This CDR3 contains 14 residues. The DNA for the CDR3 is TGTGCCAGCAGCTTAGGTCGGACTAATGAAAAACTGTTTTTT. This translates into CASSLGRTNEKLFF.

The rearrangement links TRBV5-6 to TRBJ2-2; D is perhaps TRBD1 (6 bases). There are 16 residues in the CDR3. V was trimmed by 4 bases and J by 3 bases, leaving 16 bases between them. Germline-derived CDR1 and CDR2 are SGHDT and YYEEEE. CDR3 sequence: CASSGSRGKDTGELFF. The CDR3 DNA reads TGTGCCAGCAGCGGGAGCAGGGGCAAGGACACCGGGGAGCTGTTTTTT.

This clone was seen only a few times. The V call is TRBV7-2, the J call TRBJ1-2; the match to TRBD1 covers 10 bases. This CDR3 contains 13 residues. The V gene end was trimmed by 5 bases and the J gene end by 6 bases; junction bases not matched to a gene: 3. Germline V gives CDR1 SGHTA, CDR2 FQGNSA. CDR3 bases: TGTGCCAGCAGCCGACAGGGGGCAGATGGCTACACCTTC. Amino acid sequence: CASSRQGADGYTF. Using reference TRBV7-2 and TRBJ1-2 for the parts outside the CDR3, the full variable domain is GAGVSQSPSNKVTEKGKDVELRCDPISGHTALYWYRQSLGQGLEFLIYFQGNSAPDKSGLPSDRFSAERTGGSVSTLTIQRTQQEDSAVYLCASSRQGADGYTFGSGTRLTVV.

The V and J genes are TRBV5-1 and TRBJ1-2; 7 positions match TRBD1. V dropped 7 bases and J dropped 8; count of bases not matched to a gene: 14. The CDR3 is made up of 14 amino acids. Germline-derived CDR1 and CDR2 are SGHRS and YFSETQ. The CDR3 protein is CASSRQGEIRGYTF. In nucleotides, the CDR3 is TGCGCCAGCTCCCGACAGGGAGAAATTAGGGGCTACACCTTC.

J is TRBJ2-3 and V is TRBV28; D not resolved. This CDR3 has 14 residues. Trimming removed 5 bases at V and 7 bases at J, with 16 bases between. Germline-derived CDR1 and CDR2 are MDHEN and SYDVKM. The CDR3: CASSPPGWANTQYF. For the CDR3, the DNA is TGTGCCAGCAGTCCCCCGGGCTGGGCCAATACGCAGTATTTT.

The V call is TRBV18, the J call TRBJ2-7; D is perhaps TRBD1 or TRBD2 (6 bases each). CDR1 and CDR2 (germline): KGHSH, LQKENI. This CDR3 region has 14 residues. V shed 3 bases and J shed 0 bases, with 9 bases lying between them. The CDR3 spells CASSPRDTSYEQYF. DNA of the CDR3: TGTGCCAGCTCACCGCGGGACACCTCCTACGAGCAGTACTTC.

This clone is a singleton in its sample. This sequence joins TRBV10-1 and TRBJ2-2, with 9 bases fitting TRBD1. V trimming: 6 bases; J trimming: 3 bases; junction bases outside the gene matches: 5. The germline CDR1 and CDR2 sequences are WNHNN and SYGVQD (reference sequence). There are 15 residues in the CDR3. The CDR3, as DNA: TGCGCCAGCAGCCCGGGACAGGGCCACACCGGGGAGCTGTTTTTT. Protein product: CASSPGQGHTGELFF.

The chain combines TRBV29-1 with TRBJ2-5; no clear D. Germline V gene sequence: CDR1 SQVTM, CDR2 ANQGSEA. The V end was cut by 0 bases, the J end by 1 base, with 9 bases between. The CDR3 is made up of 14 amino acids. The CDR3 DNA reads as TGCAGCGTTGAAGATTCACGGCTCCAAGAGACCCAGTACTTC. Translating gives CSVEDSRLQETQYF.

A note on this clone: The junction departs from the called germline gene at one end, perhaps through a read error. The rearrangement uses TRBV7-8 and TRBJ2-3; 10 nucleotides align to TRBD1. The CDR3 is made up of 16 amino acids. Germline V CDR1 and CDR2: SGHVS, FQNEAQ. CDR3 amino acids: CASSLAVTGGAGTQYF. The CDR3 DNA sequence: TGTGCCAGCAGCCTAGCCGTGACAGGGGGCGCGGGTACGCAGTATTTT. Filled out from reference TRBV7-8 and TRBJ2-3, the complete variable domain reads GAGVSQSPRYKVAKRGQDVALRCDPISGHVSLFWYQQALGQGPEFLTYFQNEAQLDKSGLPSDRFFAERPEGSVSTLKIQRTQQEDSAVYLCASSLAVTGGAGTQYFGPGTRLTVL.

This sequence joins TRBV10-3 and TRBJ2-7; TRBD2 agrees at 10 bases. In germline, CDR1 is ENHRY, CDR2 SYGVKD. The CDR3 sequence is 15 residues long. J gave up 5 bases and V 10 bases, and 14 bases lay outside the gene matches. The CDR3 is CATLGRAGGPHEQYF. As DNA, the CDR3 is TGTGCCACCCTGGGAAGAGCGGGAGGGCCCCACGAGCAGTACTTC.

V gene TRBV28 combines with J gene TRBJ2-3; tentatively, D is TRBD2 (6 bases). The CDR3 sequence is 14 residues long. Between the trimmed V and J ends, which lost 4 bases and 3 bases, there was a span of 11 bases. Germline lookup yields CDR1 MDHEN and CDR2 SYDVKM. CDR3 DNA: TGTGCCAGCAGTTCCCCCCGGGGGACAGATACGCAGTATTTT. It is translated as CASSSPRGTDTQYF.

The V call is TRBV11-3, the J call TRBJ2-5, with D hard to call. With 1 base removed from V and 0 bases from J, the gap between germline ends came to 12 bases. The CDR3 runs to 16 residues. In germline, CDR1 is SGHNT, CDR2 YENEEA. CDR3 in DNA: TGTGCCAGCAGCTTAGGTCTAGGCGAATACCAAGAGACCCAGTACTTC. Residues: CASSLGLGEYQETQYF.

The V and J genes are TRBV5-4 and TRBJ2-2; 9 bases are a match to TRBD1. The ends lost 3 bases at V and 4 bases at J; junction bases unmatched: 1. From germline, CDR1 is SGHNT and CDR2 YYREEE (reference sequence). The length of the CDR3 is 14 residues. The CDR3: CASSWTGVTGELFF. As DNA, the CDR3 is TGTGCCAGCAGCTGGACAGGGGTCACCGGGGAGCTGTTTTTT.